A selection of T cell receptor beta chains follows, all from one sample in a study of shared clonotypes between healthy human individuals. Repertoires were generated with immunoSEQ multiplex PCR, while TCRdb's copy carries only in-frame clones and drops some. The table lists roughly 510,000 clones, roughly 79% of them singletons. Sequencing was carried out using PBMCs. These receptors were obtained from a woman aged 40 to 50 in good health. Some clones in this sample may be carry-over from other donors' samples. The CDR3 runs from the conserved cysteine through the conserved F or W. D genes are given only for firm matches. Some rows mark clone size as missing; the rest say once, few, many or name a class of expanded clone.

j_gene	v_gene	d_gene	abundance	CDR3aa	CDR3nt
TRBJ1-3	TRBV7-2	-	-	CASSLGNSGNTIYF	TGTGCCAGCAGCTTGGGTAATTCTGGAAACACCATATATTTT
TRBJ1-1	TRBV7-2	TRBD1	-	CASSLEVTGANTEAFF	TGTGCCAGCAGCTTAGAGGTGACAGGGGCGAACACTGAAGCTTTCTTT
TRBJ2-1	TRBV9	TRBD2	-	CASSATLSGRYNEQFF	TGTGCCAGCAGCGCCACGTTAAGCGGGAGGTACAATGAGCAGTTCTTC
TRBJ2-7	TRBV11-3	-	-	CASSSPYSEQYF	TGTGCCAGCAGCTCCCCGTACTCCGAGCAGTACTTC
TRBJ1-1	TRBV28	-	-	CASTWNTEAFF	TGTGCCAGCACGTGGAACACTGAAGCTTTCTTT
TRBJ1-3	TRBV5-1	TRBD1	once	CASSLTQGAGNTIYF	TGCGCCAGCAGCTTAACCCAGGGGGCTGGAAACACCATATATTTT
TRBJ1-5	TRBV28	-	-	CASSSPATPQHF	TGTGCCAGCAGTTCTCCCGCCACGCCCCAGCATTTT
TRBJ2-2	TRBV30	TRBD2	-	CARREHGELFF	TGTGCCAGGCGGGAGCACGGGGAGCTGTTTTTT
TRBJ2-1	TRBV28	-	-	CASLTAWGAGFF	TGTGCCAGCTTAACGGCCTGGGGGGCAGGGTTCTTC
TRBJ2-6	TRBV10-3	-	few	CAISGTVSGANVLTF	TGTGCCATCAGTGGGACAGTGTCTGGGGCCAACGTCCTGACTTTC
TRBJ1-5	TRBV4-2	-	-	CASSQVGGNNQPQHF	TGTGCCAGCAGCCAAGTCGGGGGGAACAATCAGCCCCAGCATTTT
TRBJ1-2	TRBV27	TRBD1	-	CASSTGTAYGYTF	TGTGCCAGCAGCACGGGGACAGCCTATGGCTACACCTTC
TRBJ2-7	TRBV7-9	-	-	CASSNPYWGEQYF	TGTGCCAGCAGCAACCCATACTGGGGGGAGCAGTACTTC
TRBJ1-1	TRBV5-1	-	-	CASSLQGQAFF	TGCGCCAGCAGCTTGCAGGGCCAAGCTTTCTTT
TRBJ2-1	TRBV27	TRBD2	few	CASSLKGTSGNPHEQFF	TGTGCCAGCAGTTTAAAGGGGACTAGCGGGAACCCCCATGAGCAGTTCTTC
TRBJ1-6	TRBV6-5	-	-	CASSYSQGGESPLHF	TGTGCCAGCAGTTACTCCCAGGGTGGGGAGTCACCCCTCCACTTT
TRBJ2-7	TRBV19	-	-	CASSIRDTPGYEQYF	TGTGCCAGTAGTATAAGGGACACCCCAGGCTACGAGCAGTACTTC